Below, one T cell receptor beta chain is given with its context. Time point defined: after dendritic cell vaccination, including at tumor progression/relapse. All glioblastoma patients lacked an isocitrate dehydrogenase mutation. The CDR3 contains 14 residues. Germline assignment: CDR1 SGHRS and CDR2 YFSETQ. Unmatched junction bases numbered 6, after V lost 4 bases and J lost 3 bases. This sample was included in a study of glioma-infiltrating T cells after dendritic cell vaccination. The primer mix had 60 V beta and 13 J beta primers. Measured with immunoSEQ multiplex PCR; TCRdb has only the in-frame clones, and not every one. This sample has under 130,000 clones, with 90% found just once.

The chain has TRBV5-1 and TRBJ2-7; TRBD1 matches 8 bases. This clonotype was sampled from a human donor with glioblastoma. The sequencing used blood, collected after dendritic cell vaccination. CDR3 amino acids: CASSTDRDGYEQYF. For the CDR3, the DNA is TGCGCCAGCAGCACGGACAGGGATGGCTACGAGCAGTACTTC.